Listed here are 25 T cell receptor beta chains from one sample, sequenced in a study of OX40 agonist ivuxolimab in advanced cancers. Data came from immunoSEQ multiplex PCR; TCRdb stores just in-frame clones and leaves some out. The sample lists about 98,000 clones, about 92% occurring once. The material sequenced was CD4+ or CD8+ T cells sorted from blood, taken in a trial of the OX40 agonist ivuxolimab. The source is an adult with an advanced solid tumor such as melanoma, head and neck, liver or kidney cancer.

Concerning this clone: Germline is not matched at one junction end, which may reflect a read error. The CDR3 bases are TGTGCCAGCAGATTGGCAGGGGATAATGAAAAACTGTTTTTT. Translated: CASRLAGDNEKLFF. This rearrangement joins TRBV5-6 to TRBJ1-4, with D perhaps TRBD1 (6 bases). The length of the CDR3 is 14 residues. The germline CDR1 and CDR2 sequences are SGHDT and YYEEEE.

This clone was seen just once. This chain joins TRBV7-2 and TRBJ2-5, with 11 bases aligning to TRBD2. This CDR3 spans 14 amino acids. V lost 5 bases, J lost 4 bases, and 3 bases stayed unmatched. Germline CDR1 and CDR2: SGHTA and FQGNSA. Here the CDR3 reads CASSPGLAVETQYF. The CDR3 region has the DNA TGTGCCAGCAGCCCGGGACTAGCGGTAGAGACCCAGTACTTC.

The chain recombines TRBV2 with TRBJ2-5; 8 positions match TRBD1. The CDR3 length is 13 residues. Germline values: CDR1 SNHLY, CDR2 FYNNEI. Trimming cost V 5 bases and J 5 bases; bases outside gene matches: 4. The CDR3 bases are TGTGCCAGCAGTCAGGGGGCCGGTGAGACCCAGTACTTC. It yields the protein CASSQGAGETQYF.

The V and J genes are TRBV5-1 and TRBJ2-1, with 12 nucleotides matching TRBD2. CDR3 length: 15 residues. Trimming removed 0 bases from V and 8 bases from J; junction bases left unmatched: 3. Germline CDR1 SGHRS, CDR2 YFSETQ. CDR3 sequence (DNA): TGCGCCAGCAGCTTGGCTAGCGGGAGGGTCTATGAGCAGTTCTTC. Its translation: CASSLASGRVYEQFF.

The sample holds one count of this clone. Written as DNA, the CDR3 is TGTGCCAGCAGCTTAGTTTCAACTAATGAAAAACTGTTTTTT. This gives the protein CASSLVSTNEKLFF. The chain employs TRBV7-9 and TRBJ1-4, with D unresolved. This CDR3 is built from 14 residues. Germline CDR1 SEHNR, CDR2 FQNEAQ (reference sequence). Trimming pared 1 base from V and 0 bases from J, leaving 3 bases between.

J is TRBJ1-3 and V is TRBV9, with D perhaps matching TRBD1 (5 bases). The CDR3 sequence is 15 residues long. Germline CDR1 SGDLS, CDR2 YYNGEE. Trimming removed 6 bases at V and 0 bases at J, with 13 bases between. The CDR3 reads CASTEAGVSGNTIYF. CDR3 bases: TGTGCCAGCACGGAAGCGGGGGTCTCTGGAAACACCATATATTTT.

The gene calls are TRBV2 and TRBJ2-3, with D unresolved. Germline-derived CDR1 and CDR2 are SNHLY and FYNNEI. The CDR3 length is 12 residues. The V end lost 3 bases, the J end lost 9 bases, and 10 bases lay between the germline ends. CDR3 sequence (DNA): TGTGCCAGCAGTGACTTAGGGAACACGCAGTATTTT. Translation gives CASSDLGNTQYF.

V usage is TRBV5-5 and J usage is TRBJ2-7; D remains ambiguous. Germline values: CDR1 SGHKS, CDR2 YYEKEE (reference sequence). V lost 0 bases and J lost 1, with 8 bases in between. CDR3 length: 14 amino acids. This CDR3 is CASSLGPTSYEQYV. CDR3 nucleotide sequence: TGTGCCAGCAGCTTGGGACCAACATCCTACGAGCAGTACGTC.

This clone was counted a single time. The rearrangement uses TRBV7-4 and TRBJ1-3; 7 bases line up with TRBD1. The CDR3 is made up of 16 amino acids. Trimming removed 10 bases from V and 4 bases from J; junction bases left unmatched: 16. Germline lookup yields CDR1 SGHVT and CDR2 SQSDAQ. Here the CDR3 reads CANSYRQGQSGNTIYF. The DNA of the CDR3 is TGTGCCAACAGTTACAGACAGGGCCAGTCGGGAAACACCATATATTTT.

The chain joins TRBV6-1 to TRBJ1-5; D ambiguous. Per germline, CDR1 MNHNS and CDR2 SASEGT. Trimming removed 9 bases at V and 7 bases at J, with 16 bases between. The CDR3 spans 13 residues. The CDR3 nucleotides read TGTGCCAGTGAAGCAGGTCTCGGACAGCCCCAGCATTTT. Translated, it gives CASEAGLGQPQHF.

The table lists this clone with a count of one. This chain uses TRBV2 with TRBJ2-5, with D tentatively TRBD1 (6 bases). Germline lookup yields CDR1 SNHLY and CDR2 FYNNEI. This CDR3 comprises 14 residues. V gave up 6 bases and J gave up 5 bases, with 16 bases separating them. This chain's CDR3 is CASSHRVIGETQYF. The CDR3 bases are TGTGCCAGCAGCCACAGGGTAATTGGGGAGACCCAGTACTTC. Together with reference TRBV2 and TRBJ2-5, the CDR3 gives the full variable domain: EPEVTQTPSHQVTQMGQEVILRCVPISNHLYFYWYRQILGQKVEFLVSFYNNEISEKSEIFDDQFSVERPDGSNFTLKIRSTKLEDSAMYFCASSHRVIGETQYFGPGTRLLVL.

A remark on this clone: Other DNA sequences in this specimen translate into the identical CDR3. The chain has TRBV15 and TRBJ2-3; D uncertain. The CDR3 is 12 amino acids. Germline values: CDR1 LNHNV, CDR2 YYDKDF (reference sequence). Trimming removed 1 base from V and 6 bases from J, with 5 bases in between. Here the CDR3 reads CATSRVGDTQYF. The CDR3 nucleotides are TGTGCCACCAGCAGAGTTGGGGATACGCAGTATTTT.

The V and J genes are TRBV18 and TRBJ1-2; no clear D gene. The CDR3 is made up of 15 amino acids. Germline V gives CDR1 KGHSH, CDR2 LQKENI. V shed 1 base and J shed 6 bases, with 15 bases lying between them. DNA for the CDR3: TGTGCCAGCTCACCACGGGAGGCTCTAGGTAATGGCTACACCTTC. Protein product: CASSPREALGNGYTF.

There are a few counts of this clone. V is TRBV19 and J is TRBJ1-5, with a tentative D call TRBD1 (5 bases). V was cut by 5 bases and J by 2 bases, with 13 bases left in between. CDR1 LNHDA and CDR2 SQIVND come from the germline V gene (reference sequence). The CDR3 runs 15 residues. The CDR3 DNA sequence: TGTGCCAGTAGTGCTTACTTGGGGCGCAATCAGCCCCAGCATTTT. Protein product: CASSAYLGRNQPQHF.

V usage is TRBV6-5 and J usage is TRBJ1-5; D might be TRBD1 (6 bases). Trimming removed 3 bases at V and 9 bases at J, with 15 bases between. The CDR3 is 14 residues long. The germline CDR1 and CDR2 sequences are MNHEY and SVGAGI. CDR3 nucleotide sequence: TGTGCCAGCAGTTATGACAGGCTGAACGGGCCCCAGCATTTT. It codes for CASSYDRLNGPQHF.

J is TRBJ2-5 and V is TRBV7-3, with D perhaps TRBD1 (6 bases). Per germline, CDR1 SGHTA and CDR2 FQGTGA. Deletions cut 4 bases from V and 3 bases from J, with 12 bases between. CDR3 size: 14 residues. CDR3 coding DNA: TGTGCCAGCAGCTCCCAGGGGCCTGAAGAGACCCAGTACTTC. Translated, it gives CASSSQGPEETQYF.

The V gene is TRBV28, the J gene TRBJ2-7; 7 nucleotides align to TRBD1. V lost 4 bases, J lost 6 bases, and 9 bases stayed unmatched. Germline CDR1 MDHEN, CDR2 SYDVKM. This CDR3 spans 14 amino acids. The chain's CDR3 is CASSSPTGAVEQYF. The CDR3 coding sequence is TGTGCCAGCAGTTCTCCTACAGGGGCAGTCGAGCAGTACTTC.

This chain links TRBV7-2 with TRBJ1-6, with TRBD1 identical over 9 bases. The germline CDR1 and CDR2 sequences are SGHTA and FQGNSA. The CDR3 runs 15 residues. V trimming: 5 bases; J trimming: 5 bases; junction bases outside the gene matches: 4. As DNA, the CDR3 is TGTGCCAGCAGCCAGCGACAGGGGGATAATTCACCCCTCCACTTT. It codes for CASSQRQGDNSPLHF.

The chain combines TRBV19 with TRBJ2-1; 11 bases agree with TRBD2. Germline CDR1 is LNHDA and CDR2 is SQIVND (reference sequence). This CDR3 has 14 amino acids. The V gene end was trimmed by 3 bases and the J gene end by 13 bases; junction bases not matched to a gene: 8. CDR3 region: CASSIGLAGSYQFF. CDR3 nucleotide sequence: TGTGCCAGTAGTATTGGACTAGCGGGTTCCTATCAGTTCTTC.

This rearrangement joins TRBV6-6 to TRBJ1-4; no definite D call. The CDR3 loop spans 15 amino acids. Germline V gene data show CDR1 as MNHNY and CDR2 as SVGAGI (reference sequence). V was pared by 9 bases and J by 7 bases, with 21 bases between. The CDR3 DNA follows: TGTGCCAGTTTTAAGCGGGGAGAGTTCAGTGAAAAACTGTTTTTT. Its translation: CASFKRGEFSEKLFF.

V usage is TRBV2 and J usage is TRBJ1-6, with D possibly TRBD1 on 5 matching bases. Trimming took 8 bases from V and 5 from J, leaving 7 bases between them. In germline, CDR1 is SNHLY, CDR2 FYNNEI. The CDR3 extends over 12 amino acids. DNA of the CDR3: TGTGCCAGCGGGACGGATAATTCACCCCTCCACTTT. This translates into CASGTDNSPLHF.

J is TRBJ1-2 and V is TRBV9; D is unclear. This CDR3 spans 14 amino acids. Looked up from germline, CDR1 is SGDLS and CDR2 is YYNGEE. V was trimmed by 1 base and J by 4 bases, leaving 11 bases between them. The DNA of the CDR3 is TGTGCCAGCAGCGTACGTGCGGGGTTCTATGGCTACACCTTC. It specifies CASSVRAGFYGYTF.

The rearrangement uses TRBV10-3 and TRBJ2-3; the D is unclear. The CDR3 is made up of 13 amino acids. The germline V and J ends were trimmed by 7 bases and 0 bases, with 8 bases remaining between them. Germline loops: CDR1 ENHRY, CDR2 SYGVKD. The DNA for the CDR3 is TGTGCCATCACCGCGGCTAGCACAGATACGCAGTATTTT. Its translation: CAITAASTDTQYF.

The rearrangement links TRBV28 to TRBJ1-4, with 7 bases aligning to TRBD1. J was trimmed by 8 bases and V by 6 bases; bases with no gene match: 9. The CDR3 consists of 14 residues. The germline gives CDR1 MDHEN, CDR2 SYDVKM. CDR3 residues: CASRSDRVLEKLFF. The CDR3 bases are TGTGCCAGCAGATCTGACAGGGTTTTGGAAAAACTGTTTTTT.

This clone was seen once. The J gene is TRBJ1-5, the V gene TRBV6-5; TRBD1 aligns across 9 bases. V lost 6 bases, J lost 7 bases, and 4 bases stayed unmatched. The CDR3 extends over 13 amino acids. CDR1 and CDR2 (germline): MNHEY, SVGAGI. The CDR3 nucleotides are TGTGCCAGCAGGGGACAGGGTTGGCAGCCCCAGCATTTT. It translates to CASRGQGWQPQHF.